Presented here are 18 T cell receptor beta chains from one specimen sequenced in a study of blood T cell repertoires in COVID-19. The assay was immunoSEQ multiplex PCR, and TCRdb's table has in-frame clones only and misses some. The sample has approximately 270,000 clones, 91% seen once. Sequencing was performed on PBMCs or T cells enriched from blood (not recorded which). The receptor set was obtained from a human donor in a cohort exposed to, infected with or recovered from COVID-19 (not recorded which). The donor label of this sample is uncertain.

This CDR3 reads CAISQNYGYTF. For the CDR3, the DNA is TGTGCCATCAGTCAAAACTATGGCTACACCTTC. The rearrangement links TRBV10-3 to TRBJ1-2; no definite D call. V lost 5 bases to trimming and J lost 2 bases, with 3 bases between them. Germline V gene data show CDR1 as ENHRY and CDR2 as SYGVKD. The CDR3 sequence is 11 residues long.

The sample holds one count of this clone. This chain uses TRBV19 with TRBJ2-7; 9 bases map to TRBD1. V lost 1 base and J lost 1; bases outside the gene matches: 5. CDR3 length equals 16 residues. CDR1 is LNHDA, CDR2 SQIVND, per germline (reference sequence). CDR3: CASSIVGTGSSYEQYF. CDR3 in DNA: TGTGCCAGTAGTATAGTGGGGACAGGGTCGTCCTACGAGCAGTACTTC.

This clone has a handful of counts. This rearrangement joins TRBV9 to TRBJ2-7; 8 positions match TRBD2. Germline trimming cut 10 bases from V and 4 bases from J; bases unmatched to any gene: 28. The germline gives CDR1 SGDLS, CDR2 YYNGEE. This CDR3 is 19 amino acids long. This CDR3 is CAPRTMNGRGQIPPYEQYF. The CDR3 DNA reads TGTGCCCCCCGGACCATGAACGGGAGGGGTCAGATTCCTCCGTACGAGCAGTACTTC.

V usage is TRBV7-3 and J usage is TRBJ1-2, with TRBD1 identical over 8 bases. Trimming removed 5 bases from V and 9 bases from J; junction bases left unmatched: 8. The CDR3 spans 13 residues. The germline V gene encodes CDR1 SGHTA and CDR2 FQGTGA. The CDR3 bases are TGTGCCAGCAGCCCTTCGCAGGGGGCTAGCTACACCTTC. This translates into CASSPSQGASYTF.

This clone occurred once. This rearrangement joins TRBV20-1 to TRBJ1-5; TRBD1 matches 7 bases. CDR3 length: 14 amino acids. V was pared by 3 bases and J by 3 bases, with 5 bases of the junction left unmatched. Germline CDR1 is DFQATT and CDR2 is SNEGSKA (reference sequence). CDR3 sequence: CSASTDRVNQPQHF. The CDR3 nucleotides are TGCAGTGCTAGTACCGACAGGGTCAATCAGCCCCAGCATTTT.

J is TRBJ2-7 and V is TRBV27; tentatively, D is TRBD1 (7 bases). The CDR3 covers 13 residues. The V gene's germline CDR1 is MNHEY and CDR2 SMNVEV (reference sequence). With 6 bases removed from V and 3 bases from J, the gap between germline ends came to 12 bases. The CDR3 loop reads CASSRQGGYEQYF. CDR3 nucleotide sequence: TGTGCCAGCAGCCGACAGGGAGGCTACGAGCAGTACTTC.

V is TRBV6-5 and J is TRBJ1-2; TRBD1 agrees at 8 bases. Trimming at V came to 2 bases and at J to 6 bases, leaving 8 bases not matched to a gene. The germline CDR1 and CDR2 sequences are MNHEY and SVGAGI. This CDR3 has 15 amino acids. CDR3 coding DNA: TGTGCCAGCAGTTACCACGGGTACAGGGGGGATGGCTACACCTTC. It encodes CASSYHGYRGDGYTF.

The chain uses TRBV24-1 and TRBJ1-5, with a possible D match to TRBD1 (6 bases). With 2 bases removed from V and 9 bases from J, the gap between germline ends came to 13 bases. In germline, CDR1 is KGHDR, CDR2 SFDVKD. CDR3 size: 14 residues. The CDR3 DNA reads as TGTGCCACCAGTGATTCAGGGGCCGGAAGGCCCCAGCATTTT. Its translation: CATSDSGAGRPQHF.

V gene TRBV7-6 combines with J gene TRBJ2-3; D perhaps matches TRBD1 (6 bases). CDR1 and CDR2 (germline): SGHVS, FNYEAQ. The CDR3 has 15 residues. The V and J ends lost 0 bases and 2 bases respectively, with 9 bases between them. CDR3 nucleotides: TGTGCCAGCAGCTTAGCGCCAGGGGCCACAGATACGCAGTATTTT. This encodes CASSLAPGATDTQYF.

This sequence joins TRBV30 and TRBJ1-2, with D hard to call. The CDR3 length is 12 residues. The V gene's germline CDR1 is GTSNPN and CDR2 SVGIG (reference sequence). Trimming removed 4 bases at V and 0 bases at J, with 6 bases between. CDR3 coding DNA: TGTGCCTGGACCGTAGCTAACTATGGCTACACCTTC. Translating it yields CAWTVANYGYTF.

The chain combines TRBV10-3 with TRBJ2-5; 9 bases map to TRBD2. This CDR3 has 14 amino acids. The ends lost 4 bases at V and 2 bases at J; junction bases unmatched: 2. In germline, CDR1 is ENHRY, CDR2 SYGVKD. The CDR3 reads CAISAAGGQETQYF. Written as DNA, the CDR3 is TGTGCCATCAGTGCTGCGGGGGGGCAAGAGACCCAGTACTTC.

The V call is TRBV30, the J call TRBJ2-1; 8 positions match TRBD2. The CDR3 has 15 amino acids. Germline lookup yields CDR1 GTSNPN and CDR2 SVGIG (reference sequence). The junction had 3 bases not matched to a gene; V was cut back by 1 base and J by 1 base. Here the CDR3 DNA reads TGTGCCTGGAGTGGGCTAGCGGGTTCCTACAATGAGCAGTTCTTC. This sequence encodes CAWSGLAGSYNEQFF.

The chain couples TRBV9 to TRBJ2-1; a possible D gene is TRBD1 (5 bases). Per the germline V gene, CDR1 is SGDLS and CDR2 is YYNGEE. V was clipped by 3 bases and J by 6 bases, with 7 bases between them. CDR3 length: 12 residues. CDR3 in DNA: TGTGCCAGCAGCGAGGGGATCAATGAGCAGTTCTTC. This codes for CASSEGINEQFF.

The chain joins TRBV5-1 to TRBJ1-5; 9 positions match TRBD1. V shed 0 bases and J 4 bases; nucleotides not matched to a gene: 2. The CDR3 is 15 amino acids. Germline CDR1 reads SGHRS; CDR2 reads YFSETQ. CDR3 loop: CASSLEGQGNQPQHF. CDR3 DNA sequence: TGCGCCAGCAGCTTGGAGGGACAGGGTAATCAGCCCCAGCATTTT.

This clone was recorded once. The chain joins TRBV7-3 to TRBJ2-3; 8 bases line up with TRBD2. The CDR3 length is 14 residues. The germline gives CDR1 SGHTA, CDR2 FQGTGA. J lost 4 bases, V lost 3 bases, and 3 bases had no gene match. CDR3 sequence reads: CASSLRGVADTQYF. CDR3 in DNA: TGTGCCAGCAGCTTGCGGGGGGTAGCAGATACGCAGTATTTT. The full variable domain, with the rest looked up from reference TRBV7-3 and TRBJ2-3, is GAGVSQTPSNKVTEKGKYVELRCDPISGHTALYWYRQSLGQGPEFLIYFQGTGAADDSGLPNDRFFAVRPEGSVSTLKIQRTERGDSAVYLCASSLRGVADTQYFGPGTRLTVL.

This clone was picked up one time. This chain links TRBV5-1 with TRBJ1-1; D is ambiguous. V was cut by 6 bases and J by 2 bases, with 11 bases left in between. CDR1 and CDR2 (germline): SGHRS, YFSETQ. This CDR3 is built from 13 residues. CDR3 DNA: TGCGCCAGCATGAGCGGACGAAACACTGAAGCTTTCTTT. Translation gives CASMSGRNTEAFF. The full variable domain, in which reference TRBV5-1 and TRBJ1-1 provide the parts outside the CDR3, is KAGVTQTPRYLIKTRGQQVTLSCSPISGHRSVSWYQQTPGQGLQFLFEYFSETQRNKGNFPGRFSGRQFSNSRSEMNVSTLELGDSALYLCASMSGRNTEAFFGQGTRLTVV.

The rearrangement links TRBV5-6 to TRBJ2-2; 9 bases are shared with TRBD1. V lost 2 bases and J lost 7; bases outside the gene matches: 9. Germline values: CDR1 SGHDT, CDR2 YYEEEE. The CDR3 is 16 amino acids. CDR3 bases: TGTGCCAGCAGCTTATACGGGACAGGGTATCACGGGGAGCTGTTTTTT. It specifies CASSLYGTGYHGELFF.

This clone came up a few times. V and J are TRBV2 and TRBJ2-1, with 9 bases identical to TRBD1. Looked up from germline, CDR1 is SNHLY and CDR2 is FYNNEI. The V segment lost 7 bases and the J segment 8 bases; nucleotides outside the gene matches: 9. The CDR3 has 14 amino acids. Written as DNA, the CDR3 is TGTGCCAGCAACCTAGGGACAGGGAGGTATGAGCAGTTCTTC. Residues: CASNLGTGRYEQFF.